These 32 T cell receptor beta chains were all obtained from the same sample, sequenced in a study of T-cell memory formation after mild COVID-19. From the 5' RACE reads, TCRdb called clonotypes with MiXCR, one entry per CDR3 protein. The table lists 200,000 to 250,000 distinct CDR3 sequences, roughly 10% of them singletons. Source material: PBMCs or a T cell subset sorted from them (not recorded which). The receptors originated from a man younger than 35 who had mild COVID-19 (a few samples of this study predate the infection). Cell type and time point are not known.

This clonotype was picked up a small number of times. This rearrangement joins TRBV6-4 to TRBJ1-5; 7 bases are shared with TRBD1. The CDR3 length is 15 residues. Germline V lookup: CDR1 MRHNA, CDR2 SNTAGT. The trim removed 3 bases at V and 4 bases at J, leaving 6 bases unmatched. The CDR3: CASSEGQRCNQPQHF. CDR3 nucleotide sequence: TGTGCCAGCAGTGAGGGACAGAGATGTAATCAGCCCCAGCATTTT.

Worth noting for this clonotype: At one of its ends the junction is not consistent with the germline gene, which may arise from a read error. The V gene is TRBV20-1, the J gene TRBJ2-3; 9 positions agree with TRBD2. Germline V gives CDR1 DFQATT, CDR2 SNEGSKA (reference sequence). The CDR3 sequence is 12 residues long. The CDR3 loop is CSPSGVGDTQYF. The CDR3 DNA reads as TGCAGTCCTAGCGGGGTCGGAGATACGCAGTATTTT.

This clonotype was counted a few times. The chain uses TRBV4-3 and TRBJ2-5, with D perhaps being TRBD1 or TRBD2 (5 bases each). The CDR3 sequence is 18 residues long. CDR1 is LGHNA, CDR2 YSLEER, per germline. The germline V and J ends were trimmed by 1 base and 5 bases, with 23 bases remaining between them. CDR3 nucleotides: TGCGCCAGCAGCCAAGGCGAGTTATGGGGGAGAGATTACGAGACCCAGTACTTC. The encoded protein is CASSQGELWGRDYETQYF.

This clonotype was found a few times. V gene TRBV20-1 combines with J gene TRBJ2-7; possibly TRBD2 for D (6 bases). This CDR3 spans 13 amino acids. In germline, CDR1 is DFQATT, CDR2 SNEGSKA (reference sequence). Trimming took off 0 bases at V and 2 bases at J, with 8 bases between the two ends. The CDR3 sequence: CSARDRTTYEQYF. The CDR3 DNA sequence: TGCAGTGCTAGAGACAGGACTACCTACGAGCAGTACTTC.

The rearrangement links TRBV5-1 to TRBJ1-1; 11 bases line up with TRBD1. The CDR3 has 14 amino acids. V dropped 4 bases and J dropped 4; count of bases not matched to a gene: 3. From germline, CDR1 is SGHRS and CDR2 YFSETQ. The CDR3 loop reads CASSTGTGGTEAFF. The CDR3 DNA follows: TGCGCCAGCAGCACCGGGACAGGGGGCACTGAAGCTTTCTTT.

The sample holds a few counts of this clonotype. This sequence joins TRBV28 and TRBJ2-5, with a possible D match to TRBD1 (6 bases). This CDR3 region has 12 residues. V was pared by 3 bases and J by 13 bases, with 15 bases between. Germline V lookup: CDR1 MDHEN, CDR2 SYDVKM. The CDR3 sequence: CASSFSGQTWYF. The CDR3, as DNA: TGTGCCAGCAGTTTCTCCGGACAGACCTGGTACTTC.

This chain's CDR3 is CASEGQLQETQYF. Here the CDR3 DNA reads TGTGCCAGTGAGGGACAGCTCCAAGAGACCCAGTACTTC. The rearrangement links TRBV7-9 to TRBJ2-5; 7 positions agree with TRBD1. Germline loops: CDR1 SEHNR, CDR2 FQNEAQ (reference sequence). This CDR3 spans 13 amino acids. V dropped 9 bases and J dropped 1; count of bases not matched to a gene: 5.

The rearrangement joins TRBV5-6 to TRBJ2-6; tentative D call: TRBD2 (7 bases). This CDR3 has 16 amino acids. Germline V lookup: CDR1 SGHDT, CDR2 YYEEEE. The ends were cut back, 6 bases at V and 4 bases at J, with 17 bases in the middle. The CDR3 sequence: CASTLVPGGGANVLTF. The DNA of the CDR3 is TGTGCCAGCACCCTAGTCCCGGGGGGCGGGGCCAACGTCCTGACTTTC.

The chain couples TRBV6-1 to TRBJ2-7; 10 positions agree with TRBD1. Germline-derived CDR1 and CDR2 are MNHNS and SASEGT. The V and J ends lost 8 bases and 2 bases, in that order; junction bases with no gene match: 9. This CDR3 is built from 15 residues. The CDR3 DNA reads as TGTGCCAGCGGCGGCCGAGGACAGGGGGCCTACGAGCAGTACTTC. Protein sequence: CASGGRGQGAYEQYF.

The chain links TRBV7-3 to TRBJ1-1, with 11 bases lining up with TRBD1. Losses at the gene ends were 0 bases for V and 4 bases for J; bases not matched to a gene: 4. Germline lookup yields CDR1 SGHTA and CDR2 FQGTGA. This CDR3 has 16 residues. The CDR3 region is CASSLTGTGGATEAFF. The CDR3 coding sequence is TGTGCCAGCAGCTTAACCGGGACAGGGGGGGCCACTGAAGCTTTCTTT. The variable domain in full, with the rest retrieved from reference TRBV7-3 and TRBJ1-1, is GAGVSQTPSNKVTEKGKYVELRCDPISGHTALYWYRQSLGQGPEFLIYFQGTGAADDSGLPNDRFFAVRPEGSVSTLKIQRTERGDSAVYLCASSLTGTGGATEAFFGQGTRLTVV.

The V call is TRBV4-1, the J call TRBJ2-2; D call uncertain. The germline gives CDR1 MGHRA, CDR2 YSYEKL. V lost 0 bases, J lost 4 bases, and 9 bases lay in between. The CDR3 is made up of 15 amino acids. The CDR3 region is CASSQDGYATGELFF. The CDR3 bases are TGCGCCAGCAGCCAAGATGGATACGCCACCGGGGAGCTGTTTTTT.

This chain links TRBV6-5 with TRBJ1-2; 8 positions agree with TRBD1. The V segment lost 2 bases and the J segment 7 bases; nucleotides outside the gene matches: 6. This CDR3 has 14 amino acids. CDR1 is MNHEY, CDR2 SVGAGI, per germline. CDR3 DNA: TGTGCCAGCAGTTACCGCGGACAGGGTGCTGGCTACACCTTC. Translation gives CASSYRGQGAGYTF.

In this sample, this clonotype turned up many times. The V gene is TRBV18, the J gene TRBJ2-2; D is tentatively TRBD1 or TRBD2 (5 bases each). This CDR3 spans 14 amino acids. V was trimmed by 2 bases and J by 3 bases, leaving 7 bases between them. Germline V gene sequence: CDR1 KGHSH, CDR2 LQKENI. CDR3: CASSPGTDTGELFF. In DNA, the CDR3 is TGTGCCAGCTCACCAGGGACGGACACCGGGGAGCTGTTTTTT.

This clonotype appeared a few times. The chain recombines TRBV5-1 with TRBJ2-5; D unresolved. The CDR3 is made up of 15 amino acids. Trimming cost V 4 bases and J 1 base, with 14 bases left between them. CDR1 and CDR2 from the germline V gene are SGHRS and YFSETQ. The chain's CDR3 is CASSPGRQVQETQYF. The CDR3 nucleotides read TGCGCCAGCAGCCCCGGAAGGCAGGTCCAAGAGACCCAGTACTTC.

The sample holds a few counts of this clonotype. The chain carries TRBV6-2 or TRBV6-3 and TRBJ2-1, with 8 positions matching TRBD2. The germline V gene has CDR1 MNHEY and CDR2 SVGEGT. CDR3 length equals 15 residues. Trimming cost V 5 bases and J 10 bases; bases outside gene matches: 13. Written as DNA, the CDR3 is TGTGCCAGCAGTCCCTCCGGGGGGGCAAGGGGGGAGCAGTTCTTC. Protein sequence: CASSPSGGARGEQFF.

This clonotype was observed at least ten times. V usage is TRBV4-3 and J usage is TRBJ2-7; D is perhaps TRBD2 (6 bases). The CDR3 extends over 15 amino acids. Germline values: CDR1 LGHNA, CDR2 YSLEER. The V end lost 0 bases, the J end lost 1 base, and 10 bases lay between the germline ends. CDR3 residues: CASSQERRGSYEQYF. CDR3 sequence (DNA): TGCGCCAGCAGCCAAGAGAGGAGGGGATCCTACGAGCAGTACTTC.

This clonotype showed up just a few times. This chain links TRBV5-6 with TRBJ2-1; TRBD1 agrees at 7 bases. Germline loops: CDR1 SGHDT, CDR2 YYEEEE. V shed 4 bases, J shed 6 bases, and the junction held 4 bases outside the gene matches. This CDR3 comprises 13 residues. CDR3 nucleotides: TGTGCCAGCAGCCGGAACAGGGGCAATGAGCAGTTCTTC. Translation gives CASSRNRGNEQFF. The full variable domain, with the rest looked up from reference TRBV5-6 and TRBJ2-1, is DAGVTQSPTHLIKTRGQQVTLRCSPKSGHDTVSWYQQALGQGPQFIFQYYEEEERQRGNFPDRFSGHQFPNYSSELNVNALLLGDSALYLCASSRNRGNEQFFGPGTRLTVL.

V and J are TRBV27 and TRBJ2-5; D perhaps matches TRBD1 (5 bases). From germline, CDR1 is MNHEY and CDR2 SMNVEV (reference sequence). This CDR3 spans 13 amino acids. Trimming took off 6 bases at V and 5 bases at J, with 13 bases between the two ends. CDR3: CASRAGSSETQYF. DNA of the CDR3: TGTGCCAGCAGGGCAGGGTCCTCGGAGACCCAGTACTTC.

This clonotype has a count of ten or more. V gene TRBV9 combines with J gene TRBJ2-5, with TRBD1 matching 7 bases. Looked up from germline, CDR1 is SGDLS and CDR2 is YYNGEE. J lost 8 bases, V lost 1 base, and 8 bases had no gene match. There are 14 residues in the CDR3. CDR3 region: CASSVWQGDETQYF. In DNA, the CDR3 is TGTGCCAGCAGCGTATGGCAGGGGGATGAAACCCAGTACTTC.

The sample holds a few counts of this clonotype. The J gene is TRBJ1-2, the V gene TRBV6-6, with D perhaps matching TRBD1 (6 bases). The CDR3 sequence is 13 residues long. V was pared by 5 bases and J by 11 bases, with 18 bases between. The germline V gene has CDR1 MNHNY and CDR2 SVGAGI (reference sequence). For the CDR3, the DNA is TGTGCCAGCAGTAGGGACATTGAACCGAGGTACACCTTC. Protein product: CASSRDIEPRYTF.

This clonotype was seen more than once but under ten times. V and J are TRBV5-5 and TRBJ1-6; D uncertain. CDR3 length: 15 amino acids. The germline gives CDR1 SGHKS, CDR2 YYEKEE (reference sequence). V dropped 3 bases and J dropped 2 bases, with 9 bases sitting between them. The CDR3 nucleotides read TGTGCCAGCAGCTCCACAAAAGCCTATAATTCACCCCTCCACTTT. This codes for CASSSTKAYNSPLHF.

Ten or more counts support this clonotype. The chain links TRBV12-3 or TRBV12-4 to TRBJ2-7; 11 bases are a match to TRBD1. This CDR3 comprises 14 residues. The V and J ends lost 6 bases and 2 bases, in that order; junction bases with no gene match: 3. CDR3 sequence: CASRPGQGAYEQYF. In DNA, the CDR3 is TGTGCCAGCAGACCGGGACAGGGGGCCTACGAGCAGTACTTC.

This clonotype was detected only a few times. The chain links TRBV5-5 to TRBJ2-2, with 9 bases fitting TRBD2. Per germline, CDR1 SGHKS and CDR2 YYEKEE (reference sequence). Trimming at V came to 0 bases and at J to 8 bases, leaving 11 bases not matched to a gene. The CDR3 has 17 residues. The CDR3 region is CASSLALTSGPAGELFF. DNA of the CDR3: TGTGCCAGCAGCTTGGCTCTGACTAGCGGCCCCGCGGGGGAGCTGTTTTTT. Complete variable domain (other parts from reference TRBV5-5 and TRBJ2-2): DAGVTQSPTHLIKTRGQQVTLRCSPISGHKSVSWYQQVLGQGPQFIFQYYEKEERGRGNFPDRFSARQFPNYSSELNVNALLLGDSALYLCASSLALTSGPAGELFFGEGSRLTVL.

The chain employs TRBV7-9 and TRBJ2-5; the match to TRBD2 covers 8 bases. Germline CDR1 and CDR2: SEHNR and FQNEAQ (reference sequence). CDR3 length: 14 amino acids. The V gene end was trimmed by 5 bases and the J gene end by 7 bases; junction bases not matched to a gene: 9. The CDR3, as DNA: TGTGCCAGCAGCCCCCAAGGGACTAGAGGGACCCAGTACTTC. Protein product: CASSPQGTRGTQYF.

The chain links TRBV7-9 to TRBJ2-5; 13 nucleotides match TRBD2. From germline, CDR1 is SEHNR and CDR2 FQNEAQ (reference sequence). Trimming took 5 bases from V and 1 from J; bases not matched to a gene: 4. The CDR3 totals 16 residues. For the CDR3, the DNA is TGTGCCAGCAGCCCGACTAGCGGGGGGAGCCAAGAGACCCAGTACTTC. Its protein product is CASSPTSGGSQETQYF.

This clonotype was picked up one time. The V gene is TRBV5-1, the J gene TRBJ2-3; 8 bases line up with TRBD2. The CDR3 runs to 16 residues. V shed 1 base and J 6 bases; nucleotides not matched to a gene: 10. CDR1 is SGHRS, CDR2 YFSETQ, per germline. This CDR3 reads CASSLMASGGSDTQYF. CDR3 nucleotides: TGCGCCAGCAGCTTGATGGCCTCGGGGGGGTCGGATACGCAGTATTTT.

This clonotype was recorded a few times. V and J are TRBV14 and TRBJ2-3; tentative D call: TRBD2 (5 bases). The CDR3 spans 16 residues. The germline gives CDR1 SGHDN, CDR2 FVKESK. Trimming pared 3 bases from V and 4 bases from J, leaving 17 bases between. In nucleotides, the CDR3 is TGTGCCAGCAGCCAGGTCCGAGGACTCCCTCCAGATACGCAGTATTTT. It specifies CASSQVRGLPPDTQYF.

The chain employs TRBV20-1 and TRBJ1-2; the D is unclear. Per germline, CDR1 DFQATT and CDR2 SNEGSKA (reference sequence). Trimming removed 3 bases from V and 4 bases from J, with 15 bases in between. The CDR3 totals 14 residues. DNA for the CDR3: TGCAGTGCTAGGGTGGTGGGTAAGGGCTATGGCTACACCTTC. It is translated as CSARVVGKGYGYTF.

The rearrangement joins TRBV5-1 to TRBJ2-2; no firm D call. The CDR3 runs 16 residues. Trimming shortened V by 0 bases and J by 0 bases, and 9 bases separated the two germline ends. Germline CDR1 is SGHRS and CDR2 is YFSETQ. The CDR3 reads CASSLEAGSNTGELFF. The DNA of the CDR3 is TGCGCCAGCAGCTTGGAAGCAGGATCGAACACCGGGGAGCTGTTTTTT.

The gene calls are TRBV5-1 and TRBJ1-6; D unclear. Germline-derived CDR1 and CDR2 are SGHRS and YFSETQ. There are 16 residues in the CDR3. The V and J ends lost 2 bases and 0 bases respectively, with 9 bases between them. In DNA, the CDR3 is TGCGCCAGCAGCTTCGGGGAAAGCTCCTATAATTCACCCCTCCACTTT. This encodes CASSFGESSYNSPLHF. Looking up the rest from reference TRBV5-1 and TRBJ1-6 gives the full variable domain: KAGVTQTPRYLIKTRGQQVTLSCSPISGHRSVSWYQQTPGQGLQFLFEYFSETQRNKGNFPGRFSGRQFSNSRSEMNVSTLELGDSALYLCASSFGESSYNSPLHFGNGTRLTVT.

This clonotype was observed at least ten times. The V gene is TRBV6-5, the J gene TRBJ1-5, with D unclear. The length of the CDR3 is 13 residues. The V end was cut by 6 bases, the J end by 2 bases, with 8 bases between. The germline CDR1 and CDR2 sequences are MNHEY and SVGAGI. The CDR3 nucleotides are TGTGCCAGCAGCACGATTCGCAATCAGCCCCAGCATTTT. Protein: CASSTIRNQPQHF.

This clonotype turned up a few times. V gene TRBV7-3 combines with J gene TRBJ1-1; D ambiguous. V shed 3 bases and J shed 1 base, with 6 bases lying between them. This CDR3 spans 13 amino acids. Germline V gene lookup returns CDR1 SGHTA and CDR2 FQGTGA. This CDR3 is CASSFTRNTEAFF. The CDR3 coding sequence is TGTGCCAGCAGCTTTACAAGGAACACTGAAGCTTTCTTT.